The 4 T cell receptor beta chains below come from one sample, sequenced in a study of identical twins. TCRdb redid the calling of the 5' RACE reads with MiXCR, one entry per CDR3 protein. In the table there are hundreds of thousands of distinct CDR3 sequences, roughly 18% of which are singletons. The sample also formed part of further work on T cells expressing NK-cell markers.

Sequences were obtained from PBMCs. Receptors originate from a woman aged 18 to 35 in good health.

This clonotype was counted between two and nine times. The V and J genes are TRBV20-1 and TRBJ2-1, with a weak D call TRBD2 (7 bases). V lost 5 bases, J lost 5 bases, and 19 bases lay in between. The CDR3 totals 15 residues. Germline CDR1 is DFQATT and CDR2 is SNEGSKA (reference sequence). The CDR3: CSARRGALPHNEQFF. The CDR3 nucleotides are TGCAGTGCTCGCCGGGGGGCCCTACCCCACAATGAGCAGTTCTTC.

The CDR3 loop reads CSAGLSGRVYEQYF. As DNA, the CDR3 is TGCAGTGCCGGCCTAAGCGGGAGGGTTTACGAGCAGTACTTC. The V gene is TRBV20-1, the J gene TRBJ2-7; 10 bases agree with TRBD2. The germline V gene encodes CDR1 DFQATT and CDR2 SNEGSKA (reference sequence). With V trimmed by 6 bases and J by 4 bases, 9 bases remained unmatched. The length of the CDR3 is 14 residues.

This clonotype was picked up a small number of times. The chain uses TRBV29-1 and TRBJ2-5; the D gene is possibly TRBD2 (5 bases). The V end was cut by 5 bases, the J end by 4 bases, with 11 bases between. Germline V lookup: CDR1 SQVTM, CDR2 ANQGSEA. The CDR3 is made up of 12 amino acids. CDR3 in DNA: TGCAGCGTTCCGGGAAGTACAGAGACCCAGTACTTC. Amino acids: CSVPGSTETQYF. Supplemented by reference TRBV29-1 and TRBJ2-5, the full variable domain reads SAVISQKPSRDICQRGTSLTIQCQVDSQVTMMFWYRQQPGQSLTLIATANQGSEATYESGFVIDKFPISRPNLTFSTLTVSNMSPEDSSIYLCSVPGSTETQYFGPGTRLLVL.

This clonotype was detected a few times. This sequence joins TRBV7-2 and TRBJ2-1; tentative D call: TRBD1 (6 bases). Per the germline V gene, CDR1 is SGHTA and CDR2 is FQGNSA. The CDR3 contains 15 residues. Trimming pared 5 bases from V and 4 bases from J, leaving 15 bases between. The CDR3: CASSQGTGQYNEQFF. The CDR3 DNA follows: TGTGCCAGCAGCCAGGGGACGGGTCAGTACAATGAGCAGTTCTTC.